Sequencing of this TCR beta chain was carried out in a study of blood T cell repertoires in COVID-19 (dated by TCRdb to 2019 to 2021). Regarding the complete study: The collaborator samples originated in the United States, Italy and Spain and spanned the acute and convalescent phases of COVID-19. Samples came from the ongoing ImmuneRACE study (first 160 participants) plus 1,254 subjects from 6 global collaborators. The repertoires were made available in a free public database intended to serve as a resource for research on the immune response to SARS-CoV-2. Deeply sampled blood TCRbeta repertoires from subjects exposed to, actively infected with, or recovered from COVID-19 were included in the dataset. The material from the prospective study consisted of cDNA or gDNA derived from T cells, B-cell-depleted T cells, or PBMCs. A de-identified subject ID, COVID-19 status, age in years and sex were almost always included in the sample metadata. HLA class I and class II types, where available, came from metadata supplied by the sample provider rather than from assay-based typing. Results the study describes overall, beyond this receptor: How much clinical and demographic metadata was included differed by source and by participant, and the metadata was provided uncurated.

TCRbeta CDR3 regions were amplified from genomic DNA using the immunoSEQ Assay, a bias-controlled multiplex PCR. The paper's data handling went like this. Nucleated cell counts per sample were estimated from amplification of reference gene primers within the assay. To quantify the absolute abundance of each unique TCRbeta CDR3 rearrangement, sequence reads were collapsed and filtered. For each sample, productive Simpson clonality was calculated by taking the square root of Simpson's diversity index across productive rearrangements. Entries here come from immuneACCESS through TCRdb and include only in-frame sequences with V and J called. Some clones fail to appear in such tables; in the studies checked, an unresolved V gene covers under half of the shortfall, and the cause of the remainder is unknown. The DNA was the basis for D and trimming; V, J and clone size are from that table. Here the sample has almost 100,000 clones; about 89% occur a single time. 10% to 13% of the sample rests with the top ten.

The collaborating institutions used their own protocols to collect whole blood in K2EDTA tubes. For TCRbeta analysis, collaborator samples were shipped as frozen whole blood, as isolated PBMCs, or as DNA extracted from either sample type. The CDR3 starts with the cysteine, ends with the phenylalanine, and has 15 residues. The retained sequence is limited to the CDR3, 45 bases, with the frame set at the first base. The CDR1 and CDR2 encoded by the germline V gene are MGHRA and YSYEKL. After removal of 4 bases from V and 9 bases from J, the junction retains 5 bases not matched to a gene. Details on this clone: The antigen it recognizes is unknown. No base quality information exists; no much larger clone differs at one position.

Sequencing was performed on peripheral blood. The rearranged segments are TRBV4-1 and TRBJ2-1; 14 bases in the middle match TRBD2. The clonotype originates from a man between 45 and 60 years old with acute or convalescent COVID-19. This receptor has the CDR3 CASSPGTSGRTEQFF. Here is the DNA: TGCGCCAGCAGCCCTGGGACTAGCGGGAGAACTGAGCAGTTCTTC.